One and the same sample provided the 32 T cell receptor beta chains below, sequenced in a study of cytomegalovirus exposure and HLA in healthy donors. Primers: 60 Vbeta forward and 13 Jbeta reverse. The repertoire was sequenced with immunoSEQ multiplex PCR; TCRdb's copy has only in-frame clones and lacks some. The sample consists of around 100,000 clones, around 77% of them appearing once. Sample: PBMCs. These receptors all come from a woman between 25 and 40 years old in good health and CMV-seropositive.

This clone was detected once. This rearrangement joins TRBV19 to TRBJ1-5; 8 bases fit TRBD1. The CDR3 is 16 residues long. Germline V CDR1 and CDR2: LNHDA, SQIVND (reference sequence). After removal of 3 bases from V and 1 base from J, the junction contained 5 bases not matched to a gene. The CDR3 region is CASSISGTGSNQPQHF. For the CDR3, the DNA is TGTGCCAGTAGTATTTCCGGGACAGGAAGCAATCAGCCCCAGCATTTT.

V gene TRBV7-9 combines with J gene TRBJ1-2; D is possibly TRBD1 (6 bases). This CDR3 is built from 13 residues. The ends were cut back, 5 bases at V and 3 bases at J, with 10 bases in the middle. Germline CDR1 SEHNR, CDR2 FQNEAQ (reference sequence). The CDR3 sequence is CASSPPGDYGYTF. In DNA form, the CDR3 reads TGTGCCAGCAGCCCACCAGGGGACTATGGCTACACCTTC.

As DNA, the CDR3 is TGTGCCTGGAGTGGACAGGGTTCACCCCTCCACTTT. It yields the protein CAWSGQGSPLHF. The gene calls are TRBV30 and TRBJ1-6; TRBD1 matches 7 bases. CDR3 length equals 12 residues. After removal of 1 base from V and 9 bases from J, the junction contained 0 bases not matched to a gene. The V gene's germline CDR1 is GTSNPN and CDR2 SVGIG (reference sequence).

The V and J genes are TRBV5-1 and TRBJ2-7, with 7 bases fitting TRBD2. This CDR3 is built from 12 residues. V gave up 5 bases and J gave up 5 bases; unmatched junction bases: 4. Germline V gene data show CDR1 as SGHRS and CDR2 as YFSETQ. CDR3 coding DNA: TGCGCCAGCAGACTAGCGAATGACGAGCAGTACTTC. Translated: CASRLANDEQYF.

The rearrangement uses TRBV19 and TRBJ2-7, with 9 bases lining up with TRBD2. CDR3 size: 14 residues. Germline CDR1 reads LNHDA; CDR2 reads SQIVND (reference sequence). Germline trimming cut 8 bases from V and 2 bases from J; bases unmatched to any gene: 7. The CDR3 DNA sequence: TGTGCCAGTGGAAGCGGGGGGCCTCCCTACGAGCAGTACTTC. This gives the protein CASGSGGPPYEQYF.

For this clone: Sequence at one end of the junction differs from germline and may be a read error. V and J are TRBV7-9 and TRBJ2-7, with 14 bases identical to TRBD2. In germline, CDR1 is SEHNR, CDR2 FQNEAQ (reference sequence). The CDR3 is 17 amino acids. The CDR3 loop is CASSFGLAGGPPYERYF. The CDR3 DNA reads TGTGCCAGCAGCTTTGGACTAGCGGGAGGTCCTCCCTACGAGCGGTACTTC.

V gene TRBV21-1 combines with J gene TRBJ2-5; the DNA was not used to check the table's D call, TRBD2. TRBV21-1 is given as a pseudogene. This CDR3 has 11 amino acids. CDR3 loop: CASTERETQYF. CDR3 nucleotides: TGTGCCAGCACCGAGAGAGAGACCCAGTACTTC.

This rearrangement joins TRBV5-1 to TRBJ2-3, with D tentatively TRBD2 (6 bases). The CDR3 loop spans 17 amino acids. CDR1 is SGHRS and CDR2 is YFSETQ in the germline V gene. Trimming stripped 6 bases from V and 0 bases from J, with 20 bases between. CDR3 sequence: CASTLFTSPSSTDTQYF. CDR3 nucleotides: TGCGCCAGCACCCTCTTTACTAGCCCATCTAGCACAGATACGCAGTATTTT.

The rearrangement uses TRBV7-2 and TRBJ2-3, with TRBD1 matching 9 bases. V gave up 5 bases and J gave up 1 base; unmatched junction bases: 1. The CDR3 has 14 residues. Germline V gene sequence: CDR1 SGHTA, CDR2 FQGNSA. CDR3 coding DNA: TGTGCCAGCAGCCGGACAGGGGGCACAGATACGCAGTATTTT. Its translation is CASSRTGGTDTQYF.

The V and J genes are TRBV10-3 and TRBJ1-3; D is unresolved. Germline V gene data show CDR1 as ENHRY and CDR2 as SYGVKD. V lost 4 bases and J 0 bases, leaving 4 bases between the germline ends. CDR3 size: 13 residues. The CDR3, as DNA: TGTGCCATCAGTGTAGACTCTGGAAACACCATATATTTT. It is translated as CAISVDSGNTIYF.

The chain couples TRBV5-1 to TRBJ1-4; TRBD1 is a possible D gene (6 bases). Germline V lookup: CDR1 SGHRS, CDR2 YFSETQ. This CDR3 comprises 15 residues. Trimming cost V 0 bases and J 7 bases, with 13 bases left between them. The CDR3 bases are TGCGCCAGCAGCTTGGCCAATGGGGGGGCTGAAAAACTGTTTTTT. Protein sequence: CASSLANGGAEKLFF.

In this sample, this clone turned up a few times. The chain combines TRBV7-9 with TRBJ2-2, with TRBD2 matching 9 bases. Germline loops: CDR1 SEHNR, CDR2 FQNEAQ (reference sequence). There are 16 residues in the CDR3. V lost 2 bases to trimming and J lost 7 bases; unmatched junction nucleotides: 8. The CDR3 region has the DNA TGTGCCAGCAGCTTATCGGCGGGAGGGCAAGGCGGGGAGCTGTTTTTT. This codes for CASSLSAGGQGGELFF.

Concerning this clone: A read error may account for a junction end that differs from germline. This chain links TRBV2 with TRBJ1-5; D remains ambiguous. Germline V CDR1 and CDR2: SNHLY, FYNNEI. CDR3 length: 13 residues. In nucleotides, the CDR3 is TGTGCCAGCAGTGGCTCTAGCAGTCAGCCCCAGCATTTT. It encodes CASSGSSSQPQHF.

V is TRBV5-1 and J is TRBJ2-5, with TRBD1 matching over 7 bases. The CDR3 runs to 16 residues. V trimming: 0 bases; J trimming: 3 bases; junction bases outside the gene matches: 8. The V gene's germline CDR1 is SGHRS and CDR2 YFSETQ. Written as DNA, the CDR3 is TGCGCCAGCAGCTTGGAAGCGACAGGGATAAAAGAGACCCAGTACTTC. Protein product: CASSLEATGIKETQYF. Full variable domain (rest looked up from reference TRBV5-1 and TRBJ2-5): KAGVTQTPRYLIKTRGQQVTLSCSPISGHRSVSWYQQTPGQGLQFLFEYFSETQRNKGNFPGRFSGRQFSNSRSEMNVSTLELGDSALYLCASSLEATGIKETQYFGPGTRLLVL.

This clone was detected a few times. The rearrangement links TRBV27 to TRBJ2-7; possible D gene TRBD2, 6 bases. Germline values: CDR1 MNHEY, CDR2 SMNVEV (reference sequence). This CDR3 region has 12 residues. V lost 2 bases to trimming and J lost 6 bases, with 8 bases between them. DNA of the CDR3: TGTGCCAGCAGTTTAGGGGGGATCGAGCAGTACTTC. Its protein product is CASSLGGIEQYF.

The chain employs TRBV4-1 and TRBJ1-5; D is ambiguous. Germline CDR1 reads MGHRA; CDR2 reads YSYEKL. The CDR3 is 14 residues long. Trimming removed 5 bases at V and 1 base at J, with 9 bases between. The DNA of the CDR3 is TGCGCCAGCAGCAGCGGCAGGAGCAATCAGCCCCAGCATTTT. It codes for CASSSGRSNQPQHF.

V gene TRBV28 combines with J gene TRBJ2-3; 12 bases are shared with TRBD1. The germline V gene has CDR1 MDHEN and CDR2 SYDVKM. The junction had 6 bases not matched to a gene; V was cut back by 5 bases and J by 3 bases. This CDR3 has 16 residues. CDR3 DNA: TGTGCCAGCAGTACCTGGGACAGGGGGCGGACAGATACGCAGTATTTT. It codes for CASSTWDRGRTDTQYF.

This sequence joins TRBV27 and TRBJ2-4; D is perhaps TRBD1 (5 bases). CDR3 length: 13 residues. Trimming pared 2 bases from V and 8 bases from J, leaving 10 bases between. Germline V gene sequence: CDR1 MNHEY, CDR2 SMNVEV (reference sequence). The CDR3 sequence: CASSLTGWDIQYF. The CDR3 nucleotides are TGTGCCAGCAGTTTAACAGGCTGGGACATTCAGTACTTC.

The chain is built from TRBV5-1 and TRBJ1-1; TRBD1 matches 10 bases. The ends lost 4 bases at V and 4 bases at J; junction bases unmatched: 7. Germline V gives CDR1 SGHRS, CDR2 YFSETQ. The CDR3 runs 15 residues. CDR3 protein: CASSGRDRGGTEAFF. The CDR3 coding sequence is TGCGCCAGCAGCGGCCGGGACAGGGGAGGCACTGAAGCTTTCTTT.

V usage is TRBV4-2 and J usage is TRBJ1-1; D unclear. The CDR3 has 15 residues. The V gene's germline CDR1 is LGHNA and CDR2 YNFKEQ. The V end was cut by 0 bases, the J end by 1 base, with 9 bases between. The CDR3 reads CASSQEGGQNTEAFF. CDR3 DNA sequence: TGTGCCAGCAGCCAAGAAGGTGGGCAGAACACTGAAGCTTTCTTT.

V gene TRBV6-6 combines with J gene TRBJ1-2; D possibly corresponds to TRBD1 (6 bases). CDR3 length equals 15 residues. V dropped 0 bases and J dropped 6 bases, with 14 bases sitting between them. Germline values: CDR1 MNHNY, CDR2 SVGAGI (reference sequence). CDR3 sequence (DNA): TGTGCCAGCAGTTACTCTTCCGGGGGGCATGATGGCTACACCTTC. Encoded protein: CASSYSSGGHDGYTF.

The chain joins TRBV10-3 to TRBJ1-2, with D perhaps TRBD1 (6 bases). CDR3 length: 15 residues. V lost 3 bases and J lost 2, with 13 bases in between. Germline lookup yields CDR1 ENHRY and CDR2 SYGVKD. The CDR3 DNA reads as TGTGCCATCAGTGATCGGGACACGCTAAACTATGGCTACACCTTC. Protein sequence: CAISDRDTLNYGYTF.

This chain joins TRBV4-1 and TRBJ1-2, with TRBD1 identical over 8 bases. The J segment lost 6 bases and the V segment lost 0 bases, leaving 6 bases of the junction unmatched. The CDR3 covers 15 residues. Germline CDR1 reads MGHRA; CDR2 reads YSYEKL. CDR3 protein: CASSQDSQGVDGYTF. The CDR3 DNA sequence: TGCGCCAGCAGCCAAGACTCACAGGGGGTAGATGGCTACACCTTC.

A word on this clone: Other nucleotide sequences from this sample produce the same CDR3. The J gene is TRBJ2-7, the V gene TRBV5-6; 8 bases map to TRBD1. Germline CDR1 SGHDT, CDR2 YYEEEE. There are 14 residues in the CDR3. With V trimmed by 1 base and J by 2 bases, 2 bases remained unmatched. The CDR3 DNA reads TGTGCCAGCAGCTTGCGGGACAGGACCTACGAGCAGTACTTC. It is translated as CASSLRDRTYEQYF.

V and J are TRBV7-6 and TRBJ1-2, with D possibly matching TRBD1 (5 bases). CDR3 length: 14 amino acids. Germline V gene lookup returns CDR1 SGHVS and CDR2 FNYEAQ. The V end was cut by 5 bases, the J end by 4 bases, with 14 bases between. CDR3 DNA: TGTGCCAGCAGCCCAGGGCCCTTCCCCTATGGCTACACCTTC. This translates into CASSPGPFPYGYTF.

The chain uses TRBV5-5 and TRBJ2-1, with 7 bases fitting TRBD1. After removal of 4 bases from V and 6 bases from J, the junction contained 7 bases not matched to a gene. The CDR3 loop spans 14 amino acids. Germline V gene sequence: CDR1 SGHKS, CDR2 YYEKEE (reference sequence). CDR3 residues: CASSHRSGGNEQFF. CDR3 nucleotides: TGTGCCAGCAGCCACCGGTCAGGGGGCAATGAGCAGTTCTTC.

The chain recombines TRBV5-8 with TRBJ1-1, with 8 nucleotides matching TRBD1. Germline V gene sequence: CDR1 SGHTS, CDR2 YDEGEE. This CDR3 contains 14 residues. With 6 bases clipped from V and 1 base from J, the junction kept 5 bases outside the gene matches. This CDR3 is CASNLGTGNTEAFF. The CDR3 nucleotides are TGTGCCAGCAACCTAGGGACAGGGAACACTGAAGCTTTCTTT.

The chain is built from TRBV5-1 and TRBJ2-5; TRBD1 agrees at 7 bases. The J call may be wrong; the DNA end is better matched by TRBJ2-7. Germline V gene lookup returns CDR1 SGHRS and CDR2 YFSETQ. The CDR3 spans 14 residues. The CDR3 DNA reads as TGCGCCAGCAGCTTGGGGGACAGTATCTACGAGCAGTACTTC. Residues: CASSLGDSIYEQYF.

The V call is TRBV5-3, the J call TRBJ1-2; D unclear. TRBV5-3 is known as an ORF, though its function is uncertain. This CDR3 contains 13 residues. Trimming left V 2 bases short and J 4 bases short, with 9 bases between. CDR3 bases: TGTGCCAGAAGCTTTGACATTGCCTATGGCTACACCTTC. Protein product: CARSFDIAYGYTF.

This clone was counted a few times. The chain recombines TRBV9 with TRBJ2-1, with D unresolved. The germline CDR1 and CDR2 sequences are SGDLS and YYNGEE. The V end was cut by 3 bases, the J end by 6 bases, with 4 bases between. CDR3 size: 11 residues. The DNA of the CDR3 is TGTGCCAGCAGCGCCGTCAATGAGCAGTTCTTC. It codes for CASSAVNEQFF. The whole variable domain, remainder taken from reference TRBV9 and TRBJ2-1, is DSGVTQTPKHLITATGQRVTLRCSPRSGDLSVYWYQQSLDQGLQFLIQYYNGEERAKGNILERFSAQQFPDLHSELNLSSLELGDSALYFCASSAVNEQFFGPGTRLTVL.

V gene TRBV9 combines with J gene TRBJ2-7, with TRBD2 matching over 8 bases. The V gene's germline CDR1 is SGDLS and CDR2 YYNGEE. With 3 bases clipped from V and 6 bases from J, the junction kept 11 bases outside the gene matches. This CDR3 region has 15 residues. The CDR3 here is CASSAFVSGGREQYF. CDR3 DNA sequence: TGTGCCAGCAGCGCATTTGTTTCGGGGGGGCGCGAGCAGTACTTC.

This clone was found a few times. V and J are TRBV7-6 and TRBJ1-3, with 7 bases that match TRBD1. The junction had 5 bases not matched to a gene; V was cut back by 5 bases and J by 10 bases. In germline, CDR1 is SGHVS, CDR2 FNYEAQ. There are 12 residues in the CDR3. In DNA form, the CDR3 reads TGTGCCAGCAGCGGGACAGCTCGGACCATATATTTT. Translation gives CASSGTARTIYF. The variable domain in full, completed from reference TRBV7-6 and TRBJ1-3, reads GAGVSQSPRYKVTKRGQDVALRCDPISGHVSLYWYRQALGQGPEFLTYFNYEAQQDKSGLPNDRFSAERPEGSISTLTIQRTEQRDSAMYRCASSGTARTIYFGEGSWLTVV.